These T cell receptor beta chains were read from a single sample in a study of blood T cell repertoires in COVID-19. The data were produced by immunoSEQ multiplex PCR, yet TCRdb's version contains in-frame clones alone and is incomplete. Among roughly 200,000 clones, around 80% were seen once, and the ten largest hold 15% to 20%. The sequenced sample consisted of peripheral blood. These receptors all come from a woman aged 80 or older with active or convalescent COVID-19. Both conserved end residues are part of each CDR3. Each record gives: V gene, clone size, CDR3 length, J gene, D gene, CDR3 DNA, CDR3 protein. The D gene is left open where the match is weak. Some rows mark clone size as missing; the rest say once, few, many or name a class of expanded clone.

TRBV5-4	once	13	TRBJ1-2	TRBD1	TGTGCCAGCAGACAGACAGGGGACAGGCGCTACACCTTC	CASRQTGDRRYTF
TRBV4-1	NA	17	TRBJ2-5	TRBD2	TGCGCCAGCAGCCCGAGTGAGACTAGCGGGTTCCAAGAGACCCAGTACTTC	CASSPSETSGFQETQYF
TRBV5-6	NA	18	TRBJ2-5	TRBD2	TGTGCCAGCAGCTTGGGGACTAGCCGCGAAACCTTCCAAGAGACCCAGTACTTC	CASSLGTSRETFQETQYF
TRBV7-2	few	11	TRBJ2-7	NA	TGTGCCAGCAGCTTAAGCCACGAGCAGTACTTC	CASSLSHEQYF
TRBV11-2	NA	15	TRBJ1-5	NA	TGTGCCAGCAGCCCAACGGGGGGGGGTAATCAGCCCCAGCATTTT	CASSPTGGGNQPQHF
TRBV30	NA	12	TRBJ2-5	NA	TGTGCCTGCTTACAGGGCCAAGAGACCCAGTACTTC	CACLQGQETQYF
TRBV5-6	NA	14	TRBJ1-2	TRBD1	TGTGCCAGCAGCAGGGACAGGGGAGGAACGAGCTACACCTTC	CASSRDRGGTSYTF
TRBV5-1	NA	14	TRBJ2-5	NA	TGCGCCAGCAGCTTGGAGGGGTCTTGGGAGACCCAGTACTTC	CASSLEGSWETQYF
TRBV7-2	once	16	TRBJ2-5	TRBD2	TGTGCCAGCAGCTTAGGCCTAGCGGCAGGCCAAGAGACCCAGTACTTC	CASSLGLAAGQETQYF
TRBV5-1	NA	13	TRBJ2-5	NA	TGCGCCAGCAGCCTCGGGGTGGGTCGGACCCAGTACTTC	CASSLGVGRTQYF
TRBV5-1	NA	15	TRBJ2-1	NA	TGCGCCAGCAGCTCACAGGGTGGGACCTACAATGAGCAGTTCTTC	CASSSQGGTYNEQFF
TRBV7-2	NA	14	TRBJ2-1	NA	TGTGCCAGCAGCTTAGGGGCGGGCTACAATGAGCAGTTCTTC	CASSLGAGYNEQFF
TRBV11-3	NA	12	TRBJ2-7	NA	TGTGCCAGCAGCCCCGGGACAAGAGAGCAGTACTTC	CASSPGTREQYF
TRBV11-2	NA	16	TRBJ2-1	TRBD2	TGTGCCAGCAGCTTGGCCGGGGGGGGGCTGATGTATGAGCAGTTCTTC	CASSLAGGGLMYEQFF
TRBV5-1	NA	13	TRBJ2-5	TRBD2	TGCGCCAGCAGTTTAGCGGGAGGAGAGACCCAGTACTTC	CASSLAGGETQYF
TRBV5-1	NA	14	TRBJ1-6	NA	TGCGCCAGCAGTACCCCACAAGATAATTCACCCCTCCACTTT	CASSTPQDNSPLHF
TRBV21-1	NA	15	TRBJ2-7	NA	TGTGCCAGCAGCCGGCGACTAGCGGGAGCGTACGAGCAGTACTTC	CASSRRLAGAYEQYF
TRBV2	NA	16	TRBJ2-2	TRBD1	TGTGCCAGCGATGCTACAGGGGGCGCCGACACCGGGGAGCTGTTTTTT	CASDATGGADTGELFF
TRBV11-3	NA	17	TRBJ1-6	TRBD1	TGTGCCAGCAGCTTTAGATCTTGGGACAGAGACGATTCACCCCTCCACTTT	CASSFRSWDRDDSPLHF
TRBV4-3	NA	12	TRBJ2-2	NA	TGCGCCAGCAGCCAAGATCGTCGGGAGCTGTTTTTT	CASSQDRRELFF
TRBV6-1	NA	14	TRBJ2-5	NA	TGTGCCAGCAGTGAAAATAGACACAGGGAGACCCAGTACTTC	CASSENRHRETQYF
TRBV28	NA	15	TRBJ1-3	TRBD1	TGTGCCAGCAGACAAGGGGGCAACTCTGGAAACACCATATATTTT	CASRQGGNSGNTIYF
TRBV7-2	NA	13	TRBJ1-5	TRBD1	TGTGCCAGCAGTCCTCAGGGGGGACAGCCCCAGCATTTT	CASSPQGGQPQHF
TRBV5-4	NA	14	TRBJ2-7	NA	TGTGCCAGCACCTTTGGAGGGAGCTCCTACGAGCAGTACTTC	CASTFGGSSYEQYF
TRBV7-2	NA	11	TRBJ1-2	NA	TGTGCCAGCAGCATTCCGGGGGGCTACACCTTC	CASSIPGGYTF
TRBV2	NA	15	TRBJ1-4	TRBD1	TGTGCCAGCACCCAAGGAGGGACAGTTGGTGAAAAACTGTTTTTT	CASTQGGTVGEKLFF
TRBV9	NA	18	TRBJ1-3	TRBD1	TGTGCCAGCAGCGTAGGAGGGACAGGGCCCTCATCTGGAAACACCATATATTTT	CASSVGGTGPSSGNTIYF
TRBV30	once	17	TRBJ2-5	TRBD2	TGTGCCTGGAGTGGGGGAAGTCTAGCGGGGGAGTCAGAGACCCAGTACTTC	CAWSGGSLAGESETQYF
TRBV7-2	NA	14	TRBJ2-5	TRBD1	TGTGCCAGCGGAGGTACAGGGGGCTTGGAGACCCAGTACTTC	CASGGTGGLETQYF
TRBV5-8	NA	18	TRBJ1-4	NA	TGTGCCAGCAGCCAGGCAAGCATTATTCTGGCAGGGGATGAAAAACTGTTTTTT	CASSQASIILAGDEKLFF
TRBV6-2/TRBV6-3	NA	16	TRBJ1-5	NA	TGTGCCAGCAGTTACTCCCGGGGGGACAGCAATCAGCCCCAGCATTTT	CASSYSRGDSNQPQHF
TRBV6-2/TRBV6-3	NA	15	TRBJ1-2	NA	TGTGCCAGCAGTTACCGCGTTTTTAAGGGGTATGGCTACACCTTC	CASSYRVFKGYGYTF
TRBV4-1	NA	15	TRBJ1-2	NA	TGCGCCAGCAGCCAAGAAAAGGAGGGAGGTCGTGGCTACACCTTC	CASSQEKEGGRGYTF
TRBV6-1	NA	16	TRBJ2-4	TRBD2	TGTGCCAGCAGTGGGGGACTAGCGTTAGCCAAAAACATTCAGTACTTC	CASSGGLALAKNIQYF
TRBV7-2	NA	15	TRBJ1-1	TRBD1	TGTGCCAGCAGCTCCCGACAGGGGAGGAACACTGAAGCTTTCTTT	CASSSRQGRNTEAFF
TRBV4-2	NA	14	TRBJ2-1	TRBD2	TGTGCCAGCAGCCAAGCGCTAGCGGGAGATGAGCAGTTCTTC	CASSQALAGDEQFF
TRBV9	NA	16	TRBJ1-6	NA	TGTGCCAGCAGCCTTCTAGCGGCAGGGTTGCATTCACCCCTCCACTTT	CASSLLAAGLHSPLHF
TRBV3-1/TRBV3-2	NA	14	TRBJ2-7	TRBD2	TGTGCCAGCAGCCTGGCGGGGGGGTCCTACGAGCAGTACTTC	CASSLAGGSYEQYF
TRBV28	NA	14	TRBJ2-7	NA	TGTGCCAGCAGTTTGCCGGGGTTTCGATACGAGCAGTACTTC	CASSLPGFRYEQYF
TRBV7-2	NA	14	TRBJ2-1	TRBD2	TGTGCCAGCAGCCGGACTAGACTCTACAATGAGCAGTTCTTC	CASSRTRLYNEQFF
TRBV9	NA	15	TRBJ2-5	TRBD2	TGTGCCAGCAGCAGTAGCGGGGGGTATAGGGAGACCCAGTACTTC	CASSSSGGYRETQYF
TRBV5-6	few	16	TRBJ1-2	TRBD1	TGTGCCAGCAGCCCTCGACAGGGCCGTCGGATCTATGGCTACACCTTC	CASSPRQGRRIYGYTF
TRBV4-1	NA	19	TRBJ1-1	TRBD1	TGCGCCAGCAGCCAAGACGGCCCCCCGACAGGGGTTGGGGACACTGAAGCTTTCTTT	CASSQDGPPTGVGDTEAFF
TRBV9	NA	14	TRBJ1-4	TRBD1	TGTGCCAGCAGCGCGACAGGGTTGGGGGAAAAACTGTTTTTT	CASSATGLGEKLFF
TRBV7-6	once	17	TRBJ2-6	NA	TGTGCCAGCAGCTTAGGGTCATCCCCGGGGGGGGCCAACGTCCTGACTTTC	CASSLGSSPGGANVLTF
TRBV7-2	NA	14	TRBJ2-7	NA	TGTGCCAGCAGCTTCGACTCGAGCTCCTACGAGCAGTACTTC	CASSFDSSSYEQYF
TRBV2	NA	15	TRBJ2-1	NA	TGTGCCAGCAGTGAGAGGGGGATCTCGGGGAATGAGCAGTTCTTC	CASSERGISGNEQFF
TRBV5-1	few	17	TRBJ2-2	TRBD2	TGCGCCAGCAGCTTGGTACTAGCGGGAACAGGAGCCGGGGAGCTGTTTTTT	CASSLVLAGTGAGELFF
TRBV18	NA	13	TRBJ2-3	NA	TGTGCCAGCTCACCGAGGTCCATAGATACGCAGTATTTT	CASSPRSIDTQYF
TRBV19	NA	14	TRBJ1-2	NA	TGTGCCAGTAAGGAGGGCCAGGAAACCTATGGCTACACCTTC	CASKEGQETYGYTF
TRBV4-3	NA	13	TRBJ1-1	NA	TGCGCCAGCAGCCAGGGTCGCGGGACTGAAGCTTTCTTT	CASSQGRGTEAFF
TRBV2	NA	13	TRBJ2-7	NA	TGTGCCAGCAGGGACCAGGGGTACAACGAGCAGTACTTC	CASRDQGYNEQYF
TRBV29-1	NA	15	TRBJ2-3	TRBD1	TGCAGCGTTGTGGAGTCAGGGGGAGCAACAGATACGCAGTATTTT	CSVVESGGATDTQYF